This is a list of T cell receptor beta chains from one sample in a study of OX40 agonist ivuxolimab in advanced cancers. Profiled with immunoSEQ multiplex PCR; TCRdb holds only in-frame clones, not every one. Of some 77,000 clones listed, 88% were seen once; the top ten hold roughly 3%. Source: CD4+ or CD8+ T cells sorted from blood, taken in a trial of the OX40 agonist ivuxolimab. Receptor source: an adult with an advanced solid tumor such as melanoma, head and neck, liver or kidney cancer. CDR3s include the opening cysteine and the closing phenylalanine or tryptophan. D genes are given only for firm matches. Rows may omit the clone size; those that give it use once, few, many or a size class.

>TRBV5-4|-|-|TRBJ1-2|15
TGTGCCAGCAGCTTGTCTTCTGCAGTTAATTATGGCTACACCTTC
CASSLSSAVNYGYTF
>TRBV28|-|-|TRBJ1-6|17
TGTGCCAGCAGTTTTTCAGGGACCGGCCTTTATAATTCACCCCTCCACTTT
CASSFSGTGLYNSPLHF
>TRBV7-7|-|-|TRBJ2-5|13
TGTGCTAGCAGCTTAGGAACAATCGAGACCCAGTACTTC
CASSLGTIETQYF
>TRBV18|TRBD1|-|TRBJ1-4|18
TGTGCCAGCTCACCCAAGGGACAGGGGGAAATGGGCGCTGAAAAACTGTTTTTT
CASSPKGQGEMGAEKLFF
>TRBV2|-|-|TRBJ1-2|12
TGTGCCAGCAGTGAAGCCCGTTATGGCTACACCTTC
CASSEARYGYTF
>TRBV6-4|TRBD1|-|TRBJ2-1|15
TGTGCCAGCAGTGGGGGACAGGGGTCTTACAATGAGCAGTTCTTC
CASSGGQGSYNEQFF
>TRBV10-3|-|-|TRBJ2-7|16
TGTGCCATCAGTGAGTCGTCGGCAGTAAGCTCCTACGAGCAGTACTTC
CAISESSAVSSYEQYF
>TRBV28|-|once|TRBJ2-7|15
TGTGCCAGCAGCCCCTTGGGCAGGGCGGACTACGAGCAGTACTTC
CASSPLGRADYEQYF
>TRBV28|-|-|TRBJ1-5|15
TGTGCCAGCAGTCTCGGGACCGAGAGCAATCAGCCCCAGCATTTT
CASSLGTESNQPQHF
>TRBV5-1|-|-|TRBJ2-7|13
TGCGCCAGCAGCCCGGGGGTTGGGTCCGAGCAGTACTTC
CASSPGVGSEQYF
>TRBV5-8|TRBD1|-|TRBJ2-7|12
TGTGCCAGCAGTCGGGACAGGGACGAGCAGTACTTC
CASSRDRDEQYF
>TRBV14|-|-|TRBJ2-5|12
TGTGCCAGCAGCCAAGTGAGCGAGACCCAGTACTTC
CASSQVSETQYF
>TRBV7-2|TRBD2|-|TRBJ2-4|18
TGTGCCAGCAGCGCGGCCCGAGTCCTAGCGGGAGGGGGGAACATTCAGTACTTC
CASSAARVLAGGGNIQYF
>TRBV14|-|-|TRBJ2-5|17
TGTACCAGCAGCCAAGATCATATACTACGGGGCCAAGAGACCCAGTACTTC
CTSSQDHILRGQETQYF
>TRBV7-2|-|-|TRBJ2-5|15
TGTGCCAGCAGCTTTATCCCCGGATTCCAAGAGACCCAGTACTTC
CASSFIPGFQETQYF
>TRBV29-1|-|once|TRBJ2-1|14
TGCAGCGTTGAGGGGGAGGACTCCTACAATGAGCAGTTCTTC
CSVEGEDSYNEQFF
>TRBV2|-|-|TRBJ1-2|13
TGTGCCAGCAAGTACCGAGAAAACTATGGCTACACCTTC
CASKYRENYGYTF
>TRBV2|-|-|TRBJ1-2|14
TGTGCCAGCAGTGAAGCGGCCGGAATCTATGGCTACACCTTC
CASSEAAGIYGYTF
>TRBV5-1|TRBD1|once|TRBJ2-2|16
TGCGCCAGCAGCCCGGGACAGGGGGCGTTCACCGGGGAGCTGTTTTTT
CASSPGQGAFTGELFF
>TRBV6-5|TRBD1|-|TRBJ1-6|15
TGTGCCAGCAGCCCCCGACAGGGCGTCAATTCACCCCTCCACTTT
CASSPRQGVNSPLHF
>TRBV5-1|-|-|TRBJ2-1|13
TGCGCCAGCAGCCTACGGACAGTCAATGAGCAGTTCTTC
CASSLRTVNEQFF
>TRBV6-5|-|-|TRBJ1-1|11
TGTGCCAGCAGTGAAATAACTGAAGCTTTCTTT
CASSEITEAFF
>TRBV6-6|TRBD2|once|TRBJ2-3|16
TGTGCCAGCAGCCGCGGACTAGCGGGAGGTGAAGATACGCAGTATTTT
CASSRGLAGGEDTQYF
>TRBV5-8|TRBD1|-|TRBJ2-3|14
TGTGCCAGCAGCACCGGACAGGGTGCAGATACGCAGTATTTT
CASSTGQGADTQYF
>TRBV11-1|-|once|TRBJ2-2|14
TGTGCCAGCAGCTTCCTCTTCAACACCGGGGAGCTGTTTTTT
CASSFLFNTGELFF
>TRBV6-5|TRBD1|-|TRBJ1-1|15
TGTGCCAGCAGCAAGGACAGGGTGGGCGGCACTGAAGCTTTCTTT
CASSKDRVGGTEAFF
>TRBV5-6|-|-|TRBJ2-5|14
TGTGCCAGCAGCTTGGGGGGGGGCGCGGAGACCCAGTACTTC
CASSLGGGAETQYF
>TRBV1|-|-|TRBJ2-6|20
TGCACCAGCAGTCTCTCCGCGGGAGGACAGGGCGTGGAGGGGGCCAACGTCCTGACTTTC
CTSSLSAGGQGVEGANVLTF
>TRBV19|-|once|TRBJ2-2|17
TGTGCCAGTAGTAACCTCCGGGGCAACGCGAACACCGGGGAGCTGTTTTTT
CASSNLRGNANTGELFF
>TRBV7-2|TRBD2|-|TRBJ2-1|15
TGTGCCAGCAGCTTGGTAGCGGGAAACTACAATGAGCAGTTCTTC
CASSLVAGNYNEQFF
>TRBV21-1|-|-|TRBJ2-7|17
TGTGCCAGCAGCAAAGGGGCGTGGGCAGGCATTTACTACGAGCAGTACTTC
CASSKGAWAGIYYEQYF
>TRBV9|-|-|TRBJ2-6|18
TGTGCCAGCAGCGTAGCCCCTGGACCGTTCTCTGGGGCCAACGTCCTGACTTTC
CASSVAPGPFSGANVLTF
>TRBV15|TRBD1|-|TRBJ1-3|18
TGTGCCACCAGCAGAGCGTGGGGACAGGGGGCAAGTGGAAACACCATATATTTT
CATSRAWGQGASGNTIYF
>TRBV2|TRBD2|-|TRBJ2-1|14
TGTGCCAGCAGTCCTTTTTTAGCGGGAGGTGAGCAGTTCTTC
CASSPFLAGGEQFF
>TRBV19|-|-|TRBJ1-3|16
TGTGCCAGTAGTATTGGGGGTTTTAACTCTGGAAACACCATATATTTT
CASSIGGFNSGNTIYF
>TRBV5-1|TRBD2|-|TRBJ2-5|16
TGCGCCAGCAGCTCGGGGACTAGCGGAACCTTAGAGACCCAGTACTTC
CASSSGTSGTLETQYF
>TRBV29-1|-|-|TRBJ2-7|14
TGCAGCGTTGTCTTGTCAGGGAGATCCTACGAGCAGTACTTC
CSVVLSGRSYEQYF
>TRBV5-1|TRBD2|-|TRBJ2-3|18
TGCGCCAGCAGCCCCACCCTGGGACTAGCGGGGGCCACAGATACGCAGTATTTT
CASSPTLGLAGATDTQYF
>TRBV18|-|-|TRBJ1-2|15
TGTGCCAGCTCACCACAAACGTCGTCTAACTATGGCTACACCTTC
CASSPQTSSNYGYTF
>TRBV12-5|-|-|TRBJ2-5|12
TGTGCTAGTGGTTCACAAGGGGAGACCCAGTACTTC
CASGSQGETQYF
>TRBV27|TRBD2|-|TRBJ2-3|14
TGTGCCAGCAGTCGGCTAGCGGACACAGATACGCAGTATTTT
CASSRLADTDTQYF
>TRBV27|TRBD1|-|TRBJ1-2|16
TGTGCCAGCAGTTTCTCCTCTCGGACAGGGTCTACTGGCTACACCTTC
CASSFSSRTGSTGYTF
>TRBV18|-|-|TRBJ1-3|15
TGTGCCAGCTCCCGAGAAACAGGGTTATCGGACACCATATATTTT
CASSRETGLSDTIYF
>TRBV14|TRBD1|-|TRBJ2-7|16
TGTGCCAGCAGCCCCAAGTATCGGACAGGGGCCTACGAGCAGTACTTC
CASSPKYRTGAYEQYF
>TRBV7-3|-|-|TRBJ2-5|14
TGTGCCAGCAGCGGCGGGGTGGGGCAAGAGACCCAGTACTTC
CASSGGVGQETQYF
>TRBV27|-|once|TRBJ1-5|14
TGTGCCAGCAGCCCAGGGTATAGCAATCAGCCCCAGCATTTT
CASSPGYSNQPQHF
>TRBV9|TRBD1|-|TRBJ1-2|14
TGTGCCAGCAGCGTGGAACAGGGGGGCGGTGGCTACACCTTC
CASSVEQGGGGYTF
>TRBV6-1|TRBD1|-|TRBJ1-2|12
TGTGCCAGCAGTGGACAGGGCCTTGGCTACACCTTC
CASSGQGLGYTF
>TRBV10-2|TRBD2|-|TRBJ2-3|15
TGCGCCAGCAGTTTGGGACTAGGTGGCACAGATACGCAGTATTTT
CASSLGLGGTDTQYF
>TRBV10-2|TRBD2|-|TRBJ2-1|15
TGCGCCAGCAGCGAGACTAGCGGGAGATCTAATGAGCAGTTCTTC
CASSETSGRSNEQFF
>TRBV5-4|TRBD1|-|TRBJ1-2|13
TGTGCCAGCAGCTTTGAGGGGGCTCATGGCTACACCTTC
CASSFEGAHGYTF
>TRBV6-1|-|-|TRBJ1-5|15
TGTGCCAGCAGTGAAGCTCGGGAATTCAATCAGCCCCAGCATTTT
CASSEAREFNQPQHF
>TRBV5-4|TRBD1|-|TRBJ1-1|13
TGTGCCAGCAGCTCGACGGACAGGGAGGGAGCTTTCTTT
CASSSTDREGAFF